These T cell receptor beta chains were read from a single sample in a study of blood T cell repertoires in COVID-19. Sequencing was performed with immunoSEQ multiplex PCR; in TCRdb, only in-frame clones are kept and a portion is missing. Here the sample spans almost 400,000 clones, about 90% being singletons. The specimen was PBMCs or T cells enriched from blood (not recorded which). These receptors all come from a young woman who had recovered from COVID-19. The CDR3 runs from the conserved cysteine through the conserved F or W. The D gene is left open where the match is weak. The size of a clone is reported for some rows only, either as once, few or many, or as a class for expanded clones.

TRBV2	.	TRBJ2-5	.	TGTGCCAGCAGTGTGCAGTACCAAGAGACCCAGTACTTC	CASSVQYQETQYF
TRBV24-1	.	TRBJ1-1	once	TGTGCCACCAGTGCTTACCCCGGACAGATGAACACTGAAGCTTTCTTT	CATSAYPGQMNTEAFF
TRBV5-4	.	TRBJ2-7	.	TGTGCCAGCAGCTTGGAGCCGGGGGAGAACTACGAGCAGTACTTC	CASSLEPGENYEQYF
TRBV6-5	.	TRBJ2-5	.	TGTGCCAGCAGCCAATTGGAGACCCAGTACTTC	CASSQLETQYF
TRBV5-1	.	TRBJ2-1	.	TGCGCCAGCAGCTTGAAACTCCTCGATGAGCAGTTCTTC	CASSLKLLDEQFF
TRBV12-3/TRBV12-4	TRBD1	TRBJ1-2	.	TGTGCCAGTTGGGACAGGGTTGGCTATGGCTACACCTTC	CASWDRVGYGYTF
TRBV6-1	.	TRBJ2-7	.	TGTGCCAGCAGTGAAGATACGGGATTCTCCTACGAGCAGTACTTC	CASSEDTGFSYEQYF
TRBV12-3/TRBV12-4	.	TRBJ2-3	.	TGTGCCAGCAGGAGGGGCACAGATACGCAGTATTTT	CASRRGTDTQYF
TRBV7-9	.	TRBJ2-1	.	TGTGCCAGCAGCGCAACTGGTGGGGGGAATGAGCAGTTCTTC	CASSATGGGNEQFF
TRBV9	.	TRBJ1-1	.	TGTGCCAGCAGCGTAGGACAGCTCACTGAAGCTTTCTTT	CASSVGQLTEAFF
TRBV6-2/TRBV6-3	.	TRBJ2-1	.	TGTGCCAGCAGTTACCACAAGACCTTCGGGTACAATGAGCAGTTCTTC	CASSYHKTFGYNEQFF
TRBV28	TRBD1	TRBJ2-7	.	TGTGCCAGCAGTTTATCCCGGACAGGAAAGTACTTC	CASSLSRTGKYF
TRBV7-8	.	TRBJ1-5	.	TGTGCCAGCAGCTTATGGACAGTAAATAGCAATCAGCCCCAGCATTTT	CASSLWTVNSNQPQHF
TRBV6-1	TRBD1	TRBJ2-7	.	TGTGCCAGCAGTGCAGGCTCCGGGACAGGGCGCTACGAGCAGTACTTC	CASSAGSGTGRYEQYF
TRBV13	.	TRBJ1-4	.	TGTGCCAGCAGCCTAGGACAGAAGACTGAAAAACTGTTTTTT	CASSLGQKTEKLFF
TRBV3-1/TRBV3-2	TRBD1	TRBJ2-7	.	TGTGCCAGCAGCCAAGATAGGGGTCAGGGGACAGCCGAGCAGTACTTC	CASSQDRGQGTAEQYF
TRBV19	.	TRBJ2-7	.	TGTGCCAGCCGTTACGAGACAGGTTCCTACGAGCAGTACTTC	CASRYETGSYEQYF
TRBV30	.	TRBJ2-2	.	TGTGCCTGGAGTGGTAGTTCCGGGGAGCTGTTTTTT	CAWSGSSGELFF
TRBV5-6	TRBD1	TRBJ2-3	.	TGTGCCAGCAGCCCGAACAGGGGGGGCACAGATACGCAGTATTTT	CASSPNRGGTDTQYF
TRBV19	.	TRBJ2-1	.	TGTGCCAGTAAGGGGTCCTCCCACAATGAGCAGTTCTTC	CASKGSSHNEQFF
TRBV10-1	TRBD2	TRBJ2-7	.	TGCGCCAGCAGTGAGAGTCCAGCGGGAGGACCCTACGAGCAGTACTTC	CASSESPAGGPYEQYF
TRBV12-3/TRBV12-4	TRBD1	TRBJ1-4	.	TGTGCCAGCAGTTTAAGGGGGCTGGGGAAACTGTTTTTT	CASSLRGLGKLFF
TRBV4-1	.	TRBJ1-5	.	TGCGCCAGCAGCCATTCCCAGGGGTTGCAGCCCCAGCATTTT	CASSHSQGLQPQHF
TRBV19	TRBD2	TRBJ2-7	.	TGTGCCAGTAGTCTACGGGGACTAGCGGCCTCCTACGAGCAGTACTTC	CASSLRGLAASYEQYF